This section outlines one T cell receptor (beta chain) sequence together with its context. The data belong to a study of technical replicates of blood from a handful of donors. Germline lookup yields CDR1 SGHVS and CDR2 FQNEAQ. V dropped 5 bases and J dropped 1 base, with 14 bases sitting between them. This CDR3 contains 15 residues. TCRdb's copy holds only in-frame clones and misses some; the assay was immunoSEQ multiplex PCR. The profile shows around 76,000 clones, just over 90% of them singletons. Material for sequencing was T cells isolated from PBMCs. The clonotype comes from a human donor in good health. The rearrangement uses TRBV7-8 and TRBJ2-5, with D possibly being TRBD2 (7 bases). DNA of the CDR3: TGTGCCAGCAGCCACCTAGGGGGGGCCCAAGAGACCCAGTACTTC. Translation gives CASSHLGGAQETQYF.